This passage covers 2 T cell receptor beta chains from one sample sequenced in a study of T cell responses to AZD1222 COVID-19 vaccine. The repertoire was sequenced with immunoSEQ multiplex PCR; TCRdb's copy has only in-frame clones and lacks some. Of about 120,000 clones listed, 80% to 95% were seen once; the top ten hold more than 7%. Sequencing used peripheral blood, obtained 28 days after the second AZD1222 dose. All receptors come from an adult who received the AZD1222 COVID-19 vaccine.

The chain joins TRBV29-1 to TRBJ1-2, with a tentative D call TRBD1 (5 bases). The CDR3 has 16 residues. V dropped 6 bases and J dropped 4 bases, with 24 bases sitting between them. The germline CDR1 and CDR2 sequences are SQVTM and ANQGSEA. The CDR3 bases are TGCAGCGTGGACTCTTCGGGCGAGGGGTCGGTCTATGGCTACACCTTC. Amino acids: CSVDSSGEGSVYGYTF.

A remark on this clone: The junction departs from the called germline gene at one end, perhaps through a read error. The V and J genes are TRBV13 and TRBJ2-7; maybe TRBD1 (5 bases). This CDR3 contains 15 residues. CDR1 and CDR2 (germline): PRHDT, FYEKMQ (reference sequence). DNA for the CDR3: TGTGTCAGCAGCCCCATCCGAGACAGTGGATACGAGCAGTACTTC. Translating gives CVSSPIRDSGYEQYF.